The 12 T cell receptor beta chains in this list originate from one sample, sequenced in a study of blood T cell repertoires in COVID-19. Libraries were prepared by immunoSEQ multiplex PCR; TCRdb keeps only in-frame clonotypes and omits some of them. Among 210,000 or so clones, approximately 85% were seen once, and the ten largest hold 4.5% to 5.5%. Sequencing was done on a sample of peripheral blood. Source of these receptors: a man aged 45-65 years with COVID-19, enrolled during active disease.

This CDR3 is CASRTSGGADTGELFF. The CDR3 nucleotides read TGTGCCAGCAGGACTAGCGGGGGGGCAGACACCGGGGAGCTGTTTTTT. The chain couples TRBV2 to TRBJ2-2, with 14 bases that match TRBD2. Looked up from germline, CDR1 is SNHLY and CDR2 is FYNNEI. This CDR3 region has 16 residues. V lost 6 bases, J lost 3 bases, and 3 bases stayed unmatched.

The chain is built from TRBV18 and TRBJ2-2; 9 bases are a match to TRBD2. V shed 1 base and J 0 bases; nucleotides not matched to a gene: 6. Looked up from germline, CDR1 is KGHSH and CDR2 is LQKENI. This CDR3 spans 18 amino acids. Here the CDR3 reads CASSPRQRGAANTGELFF. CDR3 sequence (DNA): TGTGCCAGCTCACCACGACAGCGGGGGGCAGCGAACACCGGGGAGCTGTTTTTT.

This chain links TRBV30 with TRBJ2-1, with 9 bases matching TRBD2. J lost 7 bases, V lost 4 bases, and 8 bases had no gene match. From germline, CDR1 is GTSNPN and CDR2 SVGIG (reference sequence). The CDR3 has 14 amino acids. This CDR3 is CAWTAGGPLNEQFF. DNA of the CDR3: TGTGCCTGGACTGCGGGGGGGCCCTTAAATGAGCAGTTCTTC.

CDR3 sequence: CASSPGGNVADTQYF. The CDR3, as DNA: TGCGCCAGCAGCCCGGGGGGGAATGTAGCAGATACGCAGTATTTT. V and J are TRBV4-1 and TRBJ2-3; 8 nucleotides line up with TRBD2. The CDR3 has 15 amino acids. With 4 bases clipped from V and 4 bases from J, the junction kept 7 bases outside the gene matches. The germline V gene encodes CDR1 MGHRA and CDR2 YSYEKL.

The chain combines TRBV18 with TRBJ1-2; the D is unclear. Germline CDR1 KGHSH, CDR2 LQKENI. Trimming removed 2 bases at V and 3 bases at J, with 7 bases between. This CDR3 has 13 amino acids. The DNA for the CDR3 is TGTGCCAGCTCACCAGAGGTCGACTATGGCTACACCTTC. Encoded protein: CASSPEVDYGYTF.

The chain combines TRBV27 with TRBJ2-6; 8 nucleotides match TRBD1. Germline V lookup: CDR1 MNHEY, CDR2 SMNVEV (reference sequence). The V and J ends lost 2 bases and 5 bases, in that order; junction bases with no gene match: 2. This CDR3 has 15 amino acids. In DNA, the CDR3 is TGTGCCAGCAGTTTACAGGGGGCCCGGGCCAACGTCCTGACTTTC. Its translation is CASSLQGARANVLTF.

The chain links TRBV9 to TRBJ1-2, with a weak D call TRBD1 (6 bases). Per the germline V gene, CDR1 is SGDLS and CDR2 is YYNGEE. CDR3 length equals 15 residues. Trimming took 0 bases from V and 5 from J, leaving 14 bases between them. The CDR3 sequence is CASSVGNTGQYGYTF. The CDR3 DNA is TGTGCCAGCAGCGTAGGGAACACCGGACAGTATGGCTACACCTTC. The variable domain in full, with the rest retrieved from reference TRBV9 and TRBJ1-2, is DSGVTQTPKHLITATGQRVTLRCSPRSGDLSVYWYQQSLDQGLQFLIQYYNGEERAKGNILERFSAQQFPDLHSELNLSSLELGDSALYFCASSVGNTGQYGYTFGSGTRLTVV.

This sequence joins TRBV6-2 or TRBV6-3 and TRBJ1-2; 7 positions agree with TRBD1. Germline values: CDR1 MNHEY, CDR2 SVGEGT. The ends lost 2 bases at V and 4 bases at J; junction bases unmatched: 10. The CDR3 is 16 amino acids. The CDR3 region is CASSYRSGTAFYGYTF. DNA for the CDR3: TGTGCCAGCAGTTACAGATCCGGGACAGCATTCTATGGCTACACCTTC.

CDR3 nucleotide sequence: TGTGCCAGCAGTTACTCATTAGGGGGGGCTAAAGATACGCAGTATTTT. It specifies CASSYSLGGAKDTQYF. The J gene is TRBJ2-3, the V gene TRBV6-6, with D perhaps matching TRBD2 (7 bases). The length of the CDR3 is 16 residues. Trimming pared 0 bases from V and 5 bases from J, leaving 15 bases between. From germline, CDR1 is MNHNY and CDR2 SVGAGI (reference sequence).

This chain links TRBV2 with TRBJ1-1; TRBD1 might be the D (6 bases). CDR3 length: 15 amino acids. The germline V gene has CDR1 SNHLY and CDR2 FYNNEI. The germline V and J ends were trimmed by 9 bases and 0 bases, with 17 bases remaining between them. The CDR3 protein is CARTRDTGMNTEAFF. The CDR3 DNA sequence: TGTGCCAGAACGAGGGACACGGGCATGAACACTGAAGCTTTCTTT.

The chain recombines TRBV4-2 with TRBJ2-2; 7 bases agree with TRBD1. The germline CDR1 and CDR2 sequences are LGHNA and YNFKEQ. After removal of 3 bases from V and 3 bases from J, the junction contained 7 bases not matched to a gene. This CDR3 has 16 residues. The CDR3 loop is CASSHANTGDTGELFF. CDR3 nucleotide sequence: TGTGCCAGCAGCCACGCTAACACAGGGGACACCGGGGAGCTGTTTTTT.

CDR3 sequence: CASSLVGRQIDEQYF. DNA for the CDR3: TGTGCCAGCAGCTTAGTCGGGAGGCAGATAGACGAGCAGTACTTC. The rearrangement joins TRBV7-8 to TRBJ2-7; 7 bases fit TRBD2. The V gene's germline CDR1 is SGHVS and CDR2 FQNEAQ. Trimming removed 1 base from V and 5 bases from J; junction bases left unmatched: 8. The length of the CDR3 is 15 residues.